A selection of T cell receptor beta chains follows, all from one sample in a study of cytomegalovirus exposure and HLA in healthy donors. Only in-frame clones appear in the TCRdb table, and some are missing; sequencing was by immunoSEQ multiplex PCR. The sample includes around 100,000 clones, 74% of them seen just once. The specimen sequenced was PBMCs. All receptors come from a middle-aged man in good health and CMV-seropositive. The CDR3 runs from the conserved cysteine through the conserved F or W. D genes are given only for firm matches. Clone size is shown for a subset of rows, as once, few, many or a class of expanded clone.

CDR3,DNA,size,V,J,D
CASSVRGQGPYEQYF,TGTGCCAGCAGCGTCAGGGGGCAGGGCCCCTACGAGCAGTACTTC,once,TRBV11-2,TRBJ2-7,TRBD1
CASSLAGLDTEAFF,TGCGCCAGCAGCTTGGCAGGGTTGGACACTGAAGCTTTCTTT,.,TRBV5-1,TRBJ1-1,.
CASSYTANTEAFF,TGTGCCAGCAGCTATACAGCGAACACTGAAGCTTTCTTT,.,TRBV7-3,TRBJ1-1,.
CASSWVGVNYGYTF,TGTGCCAGCAGTTGGGTCGGGGTTAACTATGGCTACACCTTC,.,TRBV6-6,TRBJ1-2,.
CASSSLAGVTDTQYF,TGTGCCAGCAGCTCCTTAGCGGGAGTCACAGATACGCAGTATTTT,few,TRBV7-9,TRBJ2-3,TRBD2
CASSFPDRNSYEQYF,TGTGCCAGCAGCTTTCCCGACAGGAACTCCTACGAGCAGTACTTC,.,TRBV5-8,TRBJ2-7,.
CASSLARTDSTDTQYF,TGTGCCAGCAGCTTAGCTCGGACAGACTCCACAGATACGCAGTATTTT,few,TRBV7-9,TRBJ2-3,.
CSAPKVDRQFF,TGCAGTGCGCCGAAGGTGGACAGGCAGTTCTTC,.,TRBV20-1,TRBJ2-1,.
CASSLEPTLAYEQYF,TGTGCCAGCAGCTTGGAGCCGACACTAGCCTACGAGCAGTACTTC,few,TRBV5-6,TRBJ2-7,.
CAWSPTGSLGYNEQFF,TGTGCCTGGAGCCCTACGGGATCACTCGGGTACAATGAGCAGTTCTTC,.,TRBV30,TRBJ2-1,.
CASTAGGTGPYEQYF,TGTGCCAGCACCGCGGGCGGGACAGGGCCGTACGAGCAGTACTTC,once,TRBV5-4,TRBJ2-7,TRBD1
CASRLWDRVRTSPYEQYF,TGTGCCAGCAGGCTCTGGGACAGGGTTCGGACGAGTCCCTACGAGCAGTACTTC,.,TRBV6-4,TRBJ2-7,TRBD1
CASSLTDEQFF,TGTGCCAGCAGCCTGACAGATGAGCAGTTCTTC,once,TRBV5-4,TRBJ2-1,.
CASSSKPGQGFSGANVLTF,TGTGCCAGCAGCTCGAAACCGGGACAGGGATTCTCTGGGGCCAACGTCCTGACTTTC,few,TRBV11-2,TRBJ2-6,TRBD1
CASSQGTGWETQYF,TGTGCCAGCAGCCAAGGGACAGGGTGGGAGACCCAGTACTTC,few,TRBV4-2,TRBJ2-5,TRBD1
CASSPTLEGQPQHF,TGTGCCAGCAGCCCGACCCTGGAGGGCCAGCCCCAGCATTTT,.,TRBV6-5,TRBJ1-5,.
CATSRELQGWGTEAFF,TGTGCCACCAGCAGAGAGCTACAGGGATGGGGCACTGAAGCTTTCTTT,.,TRBV15,TRBJ1-1,.
CASSFLPGLAGGEQYF,TGTGCCAGCAGTTTCTTACCGGGACTAGCGGGAGGCGAGCAGTACTTC,.,TRBV28,TRBJ2-7,TRBD2
CASSLVREGQEQFF,TGTGCCAGCAGCTTGGTGCGGGAGGGGCAGGAGCAGTTCTTC,.,TRBV5-8,TRBJ2-1,TRBD2
CASRRTGTSNRELFF,TGTGCCAGCAGGCGGACCGGGACTAGCAATCGGGAGCTGTTTTTT,few,TRBV9,TRBJ2-2,TRBD2